The 16 T cell receptor beta chains reported below all come from one sample, sequenced in a study of shared clonotypes between healthy human individuals. Produced via immunoSEQ multiplex PCR; TCRdb's table is partial and in-frame only. This sample carries 2.5 million or so clones, around nine tenths of them seen once, and the ten largest clones take 0.14%. Source material: naive CD4+ T cells sorted from blood. Subset in this sample: CD45RA+ positively selected. Source of these receptors: a man aged 18 to 30 in good health.

This chain uses TRBV19 with TRBJ1-6, with 9 bases fitting TRBD1. Germline V gene data show CDR1 as LNHDA and CDR2 as SQIVND (reference sequence). J gave up 5 bases and V 5 bases, and 4 bases lay outside the gene matches. The CDR3 has 15 amino acids. CDR3 amino acids: CASSEQGADNSPLHF. The CDR3 DNA sequence: TGTGCCAGTAGTGAACAGGGGGCGGATAATTCACCCCTCCACTTT.

The V and J genes are TRBV7-8 and TRBJ2-7; TRBD2 might be the D (6 bases). The V gene lost 2 bases and the J gene lost 0 bases, with 17 bases spanning the gap. Germline CDR1 reads SGHVS; CDR2 reads FQNEAQ. The CDR3 has 17 amino acids. This chain's CDR3 is CASSLQGGGTHSYEQYF. CDR3 sequence (DNA): TGTGCCAGCAGCTTACAGGGCGGAGGGACCCACTCCTACGAGCAGTACTTC.

About this clone itself: Other DNA sequences of this sample code for an identical CDR3. V gene TRBV7-2 combines with J gene TRBJ2-3, with no clear D. V lost 1 base and J lost 0, with 5 bases in between. The CDR3 consists of 14 residues. The germline CDR1 and CDR2 sequences are SGHTA and FQGNSA. CDR3 protein: CASSLGPSTDTQYF. CDR3 in DNA: TGTGCCAGCAGCTTAGGCCCTAGCACAGATACGCAGTATTTT.

About this clone itself: Other DNA sequences in this sample translate to the same CDR3. The V call is TRBV12-5, the J call TRBJ2-3; D gene ambiguous. Germline values: CDR1 LGHNT, CDR2 FRNRAP. V was pared by 3 bases and J by 2 bases, with 3 bases between. The CDR3 spans 12 residues. CDR3 sequence reads: CASGFNTDTQYF. CDR3 coding DNA: TGTGCTAGTGGTTTTAACACAGATACGCAGTATTTT.

This chain uses TRBV6-1 with TRBJ1-5, with 9 nucleotides matching TRBD1. The germline V gene has CDR1 MNHNS and CDR2 SASEGT. The CDR3 consists of 14 residues. Unmatched junction bases numbered 6, after V lost 6 bases and J lost 6 bases. Here the CDR3 DNA reads TGTGCCAGCAGCTCCACAGGGGGCGTTCAGCCCCAGCATTTT. It translates to CASSSTGGVQPQHF.

V is TRBV18 and J is TRBJ1-6; D is unclear. Trimming removed 8 bases at V and 7 bases at J, with 18 bases between. This CDR3 region has 15 residues. The germline CDR1 and CDR2 sequences are KGHSH and LQKENI. The CDR3 coding sequence is TGTGCCAGCGCCGATCGGGTAGTGGGAAATTCACCCCTCCACTTT. Amino acids: CASADRVVGNSPLHF.

This clone was seen only once. Within the sample, other DNA sequences also encode this same CDR3. The rearrangement links TRBV6-6 to TRBJ2-7; D uncertain. V gave up 6 bases and J gave up 4 bases, with 7 bases separating them. CDR3 length equals 11 residues. The V gene's germline CDR1 is MNHNY and CDR2 SVGAGI (reference sequence). This chain's CDR3 is CASSGAYEQYF. CDR3 DNA sequence: TGTGCCAGCAGCGGAGCTTACGAGCAGTACTTC.

This chain uses TRBV30 with TRBJ1-5; D possibly corresponds to TRBD1 (6 bases). Germline CDR1 reads GTSNPN; CDR2 reads SVGIG (reference sequence). The CDR3 runs to 17 residues. The V gene lost 0 bases and the J gene lost 0 bases, with 15 bases spanning the gap. The CDR3 is CAWSVGWTAYSNQPQHF. CDR3 nucleotide sequence: TGTGCCTGGAGTGTAGGGTGGACAGCCTATAGCAATCAGCCCCAGCATTTT.

V is TRBV6-5 and J is TRBJ2-7, with D unclear. CDR1 MNHEY and CDR2 SVGAGI come from the germline V gene. Trimming pared 2 bases from V and 2 bases from J, leaving 13 bases between. CDR3 length equals 15 residues. The CDR3 sequence is CASSYGAPSTYEQYF. DNA for the CDR3: TGTGCCAGCAGTTACGGAGCGCCTTCTACCTACGAGCAGTACTTC.

About this clone itself: A read error may account for a junction end that differs from germline. This chain uses TRBV29-1 with TRBJ2-1; D is perhaps TRBD2 (6 bases). Germline-derived CDR1 and CDR2 are SQVTM and ANQGSEA. The CDR3 has 16 residues. The CDR3 here is CSVEGTPLWSYNEQFF. In DNA form, the CDR3 reads TGCAGCGTGGAAGGGACTCCCTTATGGTCCTACAATGAGCAGTTCTTC.

V usage is TRBV18 and J usage is TRBJ2-5, with TRBD1 matching over 8 bases. CDR1 and CDR2 (germline): KGHSH, LQKENI. The length of the CDR3 is 16 residues. The V segment lost 2 bases and the J segment 4 bases; nucleotides outside the gene matches: 9. In DNA, the CDR3 is TGTGCCAGCTCACCAGGACAGGGACATTCGGGAGAGACCCAGTACTTC. It codes for CASSPGQGHSGETQYF. The full variable domain, with the rest looked up from reference TRBV18 and TRBJ2-5, is NAGVMQNPRHLVRRRGQEARLRCSPMKGHSHVYWYRQLPEEGLKFMVYLQKENIIDESGMPKERFSAEFPKEGPSILRIQQVVRGDSAAYFCASSPGQGHSGETQYFGPGTRLLVL.

The chain is built from TRBV2 and TRBJ2-7; D is possibly TRBD2 (6 bases). Germline V lookup: CDR1 SNHLY, CDR2 FYNNEI. CDR3 length equals 14 residues. Between the trimmed V and J ends, which lost 8 bases and 6 bases, there was a span of 20 bases. CDR3 in DNA: TGTGCCAGCCGGCGTTCCGGGGGAGAGAGCGAGCAGTACTTC. Encoded protein: CASRRSGGESEQYF.

This sequence joins TRBV11-3 and TRBJ2-7, with 7 nucleotides matching TRBD1. The germline V gene encodes CDR1 SGHNT and CDR2 YENEEA. V lost 5 bases and J lost 6; bases outside the gene matches: 10. The CDR3 consists of 14 residues. The CDR3 here is CASSPRQGPGEQYF. The CDR3 nucleotides are TGTGCCAGCAGCCCCCGACAGGGACCGGGCGAGCAGTACTTC.

The rearrangement uses TRBV7-9 and TRBJ2-1, with TRBD2 as a possible D gene (5 bases). The ends were cut back, 2 bases at V and 7 bases at J, with 12 bases in the middle. This CDR3 has 14 residues. Germline assignment: CDR1 SEHNR and CDR2 FQNEAQ (reference sequence). CDR3 nucleotide sequence: TGTGCCAGCAGCTTAAAACTAGACGGGAATGAGCAGTTCTTC. Translating it yields CASSLKLDGNEQFF. The variable domain in full, with the rest retrieved from reference TRBV7-9 and TRBJ2-1, is DTGVSQNPRHKITKRGQNVTFRCDPISEHNRLYWYRQTLGQGPEFLTYFQNEAQLEKSRLLSDRFSAERPKGSFSTLEIQRTEQGDSAMYLCASSLKLDGNEQFFGPGTRLTVL.

This clone was seen more than once but under ten times. The chain employs TRBV19 and TRBJ1-6, with D unclear. Germline-derived CDR1 and CDR2 are LNHDA and SQIVND (reference sequence). V was pared by 3 bases and J by 10 bases, with 13 bases between. The CDR3 sequence is 14 residues long. CDR3 bases: TGTGCCAGTAGTATGAGGGAAGAATACTCACCCCTCCACTTT. Its translation: CASSMREEYSPLHF.

This rearrangement joins TRBV10-3 to TRBJ2-1; a possible D gene is TRBD2 (6 bases). Trimming stripped 4 bases from V and 9 bases from J, with 19 bases between. This CDR3 is 15 amino acids long. Germline loops: CDR1 ENHRY, CDR2 SYGVKD. In DNA, the CDR3 is TGTGCCATCAGTGGGACTTGGAGGGACGGGGGTGAGCAGTTCTTC. It yields the protein CAISGTWRDGGEQFF.